The T cell receptor (beta chain) described here comes from a study of cytomegalovirus exposure and HLA in healthy donors. According to its frequency, this clone is medium-sized (0.01 to 0.1%). PCR primers comprised 60 Vbeta and 13 Jbeta primers. Assay used: immunoSEQ multiplex PCR; TCRdb lists only in-frame clones, some missing. This sample contains tens of thousands of clones. The V gene lost 9 bases and the J gene lost 0 bases, with 9 bases spanning the gap. Looked up from germline, CDR1 is MNHNS and CDR2 is SASEGT. The CDR3 is 14 residues long. The sequence derives from a human donor in good health. The chain combines TRBV6-1 with TRBJ2-6, with D unresolved. Sequencing was carried out using PBMCs. CDR3: CASDIFSGANVLTF. Here the CDR3 DNA reads TGTGCCAGTGACATCTTCTCTGGGGCCAACGTCCTGACTTTC.